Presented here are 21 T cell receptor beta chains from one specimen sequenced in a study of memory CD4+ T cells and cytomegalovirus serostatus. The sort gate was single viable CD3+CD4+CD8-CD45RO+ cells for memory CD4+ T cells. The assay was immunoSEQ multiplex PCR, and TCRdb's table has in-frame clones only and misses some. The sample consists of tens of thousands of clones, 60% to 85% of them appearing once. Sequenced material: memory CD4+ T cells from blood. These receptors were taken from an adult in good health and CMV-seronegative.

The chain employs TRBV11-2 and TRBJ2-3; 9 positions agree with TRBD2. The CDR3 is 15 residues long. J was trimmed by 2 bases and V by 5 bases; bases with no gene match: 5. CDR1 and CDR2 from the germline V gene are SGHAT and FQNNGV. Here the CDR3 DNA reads TGTGCCAGCAGCCTCCTAGCGGGGTACACAGATACGCAGTATTTT. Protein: CASSLLAGYTDTQYF.

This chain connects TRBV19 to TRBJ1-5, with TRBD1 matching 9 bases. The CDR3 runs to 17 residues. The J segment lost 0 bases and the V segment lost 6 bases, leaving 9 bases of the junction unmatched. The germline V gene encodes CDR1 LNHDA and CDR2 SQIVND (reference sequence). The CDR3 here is CASRSGTGRYSNQPQHF. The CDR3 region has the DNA TGTGCCAGTAGGTCCGGGACAGGGCGATATAGCAATCAGCCCCAGCATTTT.

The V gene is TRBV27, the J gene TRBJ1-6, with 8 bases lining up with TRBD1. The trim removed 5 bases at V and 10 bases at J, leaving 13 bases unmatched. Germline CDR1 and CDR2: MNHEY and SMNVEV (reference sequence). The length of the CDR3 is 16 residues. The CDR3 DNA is TGTGCCAGCAGTCCCGAACCCAGGGGGCGAGTCTCACCCCTCCACTTT. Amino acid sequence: CASSPEPRGRVSPLHF.

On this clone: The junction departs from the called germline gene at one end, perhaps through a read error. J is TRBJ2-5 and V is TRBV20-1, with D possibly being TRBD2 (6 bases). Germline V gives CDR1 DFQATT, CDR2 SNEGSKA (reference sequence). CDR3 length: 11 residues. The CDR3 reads CSAPTPGLPNF. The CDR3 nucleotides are TGCAGTGCTCCCACGCCGGGACTCCCCAACTTC.

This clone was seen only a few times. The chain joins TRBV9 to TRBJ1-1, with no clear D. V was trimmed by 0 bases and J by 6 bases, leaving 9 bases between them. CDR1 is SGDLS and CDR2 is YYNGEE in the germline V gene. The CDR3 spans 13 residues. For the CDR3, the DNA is TGTGCCAGCAGCGTAGCTTGGGGTTCTGAAGCTTTCTTT. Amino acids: CASSVAWGSEAFF.

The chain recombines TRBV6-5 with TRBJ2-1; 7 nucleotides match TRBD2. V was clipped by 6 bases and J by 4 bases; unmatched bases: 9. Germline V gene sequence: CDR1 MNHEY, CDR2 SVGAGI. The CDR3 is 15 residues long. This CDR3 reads CASSRWGGVYNEQFF. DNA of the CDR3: TGTGCCAGCAGCCGTTGGGGGGGGGTTTACAATGAGCAGTTCTTC.

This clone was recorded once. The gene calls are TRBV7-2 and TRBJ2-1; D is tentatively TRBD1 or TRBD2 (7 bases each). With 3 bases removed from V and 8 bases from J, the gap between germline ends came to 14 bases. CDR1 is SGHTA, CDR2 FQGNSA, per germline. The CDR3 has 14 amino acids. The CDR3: CASSFRQGGDEQFF. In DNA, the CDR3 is TGTGCCAGCAGCTTTAGACAGGGAGGGGATGAGCAGTTCTTC. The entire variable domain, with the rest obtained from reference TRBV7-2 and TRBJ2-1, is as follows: GAGVSQSPSNKVTEKGKDVELRCDPISGHTALYWYRQSLGQGLEFLIYFQGNSAPDKSGLPSDRFSAERTGGSVSTLTIQRTQQEDSAVYLCASSFRQGGDEQFFGPGTRLTVL.

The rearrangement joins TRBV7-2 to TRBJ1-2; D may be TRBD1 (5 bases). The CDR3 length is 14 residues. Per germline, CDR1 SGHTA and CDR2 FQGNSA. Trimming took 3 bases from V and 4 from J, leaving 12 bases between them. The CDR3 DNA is TGTGCCAGCAGCTTGGGGGTTGTCTCCTATGGCTACACCTTC. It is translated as CASSLGVVSYGYTF.

The CDR3: CASSYRGKGGYTF. CDR3 in DNA: TGTGCCAGCAGCTACAGGGGGAAAGGGGGCTACACCTTC. The V call is TRBV6-5, the J call TRBJ1-2, with 8 nucleotides matching TRBD1. Unmatched junction bases numbered 8, after V lost 6 bases and J lost 8 bases. CDR1 is MNHEY, CDR2 SVGAGI, per germline. The CDR3 consists of 13 residues.

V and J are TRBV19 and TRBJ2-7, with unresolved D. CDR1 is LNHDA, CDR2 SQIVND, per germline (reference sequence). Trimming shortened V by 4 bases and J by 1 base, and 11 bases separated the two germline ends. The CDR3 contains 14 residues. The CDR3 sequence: CASSTLSQSYEQYF. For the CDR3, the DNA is TGTGCCAGTAGTACCCTAAGCCAGTCCTACGAGCAGTACTTC. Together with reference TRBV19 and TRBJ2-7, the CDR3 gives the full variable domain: DGGITQSPKYLFRKEGQNVTLSCEQNLNHDAMYWYRQDPGQGLRLIYYSQIVNDFQKGDIAEGYSVSREKKESFPLTVTSAQKNPTAFYLCASSTLSQSYEQYFGPGTRLTVT.

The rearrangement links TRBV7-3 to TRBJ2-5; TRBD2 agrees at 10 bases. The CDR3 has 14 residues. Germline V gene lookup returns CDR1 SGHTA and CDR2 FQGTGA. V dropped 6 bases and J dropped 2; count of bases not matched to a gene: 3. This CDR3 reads CASSPSGGQETQYF. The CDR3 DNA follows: TGTGCCAGCAGTCCTAGCGGGGGTCAAGAGACCCAGTACTTC.

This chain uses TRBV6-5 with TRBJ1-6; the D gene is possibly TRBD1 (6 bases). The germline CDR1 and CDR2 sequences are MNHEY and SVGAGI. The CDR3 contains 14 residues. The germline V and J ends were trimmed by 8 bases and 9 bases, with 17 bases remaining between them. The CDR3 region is CASGRGATSSPLHF. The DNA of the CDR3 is TGTGCCAGCGGCAGGGGCGCAACGAGTTCACCCCTCCACTTT.

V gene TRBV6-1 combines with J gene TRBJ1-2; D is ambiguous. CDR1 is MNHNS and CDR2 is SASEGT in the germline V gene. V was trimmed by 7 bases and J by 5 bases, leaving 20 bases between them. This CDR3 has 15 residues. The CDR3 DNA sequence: TGTGCCAGCATTCCGGTAGACACCCAGAGGTATGGCTACACCTTC. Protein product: CASIPVDTQRYGYTF.

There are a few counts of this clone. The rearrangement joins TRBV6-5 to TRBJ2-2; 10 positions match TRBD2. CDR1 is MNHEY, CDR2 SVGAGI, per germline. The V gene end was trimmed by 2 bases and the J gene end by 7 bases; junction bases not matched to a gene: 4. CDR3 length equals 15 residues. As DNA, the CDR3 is TGTGCCAGCAGTTACGCTAGCGGGGGAAGCGGGGAGCTGTTTTTT. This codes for CASSYASGGSGELFF.

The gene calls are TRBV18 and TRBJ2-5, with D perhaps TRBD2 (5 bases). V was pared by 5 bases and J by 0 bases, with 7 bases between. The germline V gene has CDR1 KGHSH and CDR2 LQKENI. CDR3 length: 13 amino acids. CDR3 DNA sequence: TGTGCCAGCTCAAAGGACTACCAAGAGACCCAGTACTTC. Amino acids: CASSKDYQETQYF.

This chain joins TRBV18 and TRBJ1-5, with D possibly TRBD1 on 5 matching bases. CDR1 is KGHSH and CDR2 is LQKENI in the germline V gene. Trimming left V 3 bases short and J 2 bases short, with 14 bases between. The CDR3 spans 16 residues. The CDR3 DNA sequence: TGTGCCAGCTCACCCCCGGGGGGGATGGGCAATCAGCCCCAGCATTTT. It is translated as CASSPPGGMGNQPQHF.

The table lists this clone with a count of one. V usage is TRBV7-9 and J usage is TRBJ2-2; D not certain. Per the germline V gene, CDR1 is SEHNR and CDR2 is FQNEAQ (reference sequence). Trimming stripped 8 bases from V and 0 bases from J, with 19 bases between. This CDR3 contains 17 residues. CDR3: CASPPRPQGPNTGELFF. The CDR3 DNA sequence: TGTGCCAGCCCCCCACGTCCACAAGGCCCGAACACCGGGGAGCTGTTTTTT.

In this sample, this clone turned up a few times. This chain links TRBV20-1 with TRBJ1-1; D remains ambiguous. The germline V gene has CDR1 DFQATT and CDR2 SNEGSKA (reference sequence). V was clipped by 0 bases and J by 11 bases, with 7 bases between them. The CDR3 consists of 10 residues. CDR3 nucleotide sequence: TGCAGTGCTAGAGAGGGCTCGGCTTTCTTT. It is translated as CSAREGSAFF.

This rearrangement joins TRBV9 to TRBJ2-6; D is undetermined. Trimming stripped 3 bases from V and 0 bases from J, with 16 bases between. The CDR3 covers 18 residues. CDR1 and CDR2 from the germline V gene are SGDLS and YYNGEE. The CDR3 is CASSASRIISSGANVLTF. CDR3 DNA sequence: TGTGCCAGCAGCGCGTCGAGGATAATCAGCTCTGGGGCCAACGTCCTGACTTTC.

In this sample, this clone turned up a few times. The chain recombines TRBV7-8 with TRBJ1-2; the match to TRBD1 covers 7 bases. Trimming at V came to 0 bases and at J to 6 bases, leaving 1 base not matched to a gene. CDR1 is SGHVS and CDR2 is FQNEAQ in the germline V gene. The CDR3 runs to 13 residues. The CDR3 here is CASSLATGNGYTF. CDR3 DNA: TGTGCCAGCAGCTTAGCGACAGGGAATGGCTACACCTTC.

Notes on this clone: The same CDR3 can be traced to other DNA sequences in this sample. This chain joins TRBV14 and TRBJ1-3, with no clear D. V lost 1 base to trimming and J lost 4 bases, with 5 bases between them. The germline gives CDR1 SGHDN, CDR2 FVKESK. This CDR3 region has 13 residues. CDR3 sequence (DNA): TGTGCCAGCAGCCAAGGTCTAGGAAACACCATATATTTT. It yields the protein CASSQGLGNTIYF. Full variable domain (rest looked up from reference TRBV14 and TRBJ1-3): EAGVTQFPSHSVIEKGQTVTLRCDPISGHDNLYWYRRVMGKEIKFLLHFVKESKQDESGMPNNRFLAERTGGTYSTLKVQPAELEDSGVYFCASSQGLGNTIYFGEGSWLTVV.